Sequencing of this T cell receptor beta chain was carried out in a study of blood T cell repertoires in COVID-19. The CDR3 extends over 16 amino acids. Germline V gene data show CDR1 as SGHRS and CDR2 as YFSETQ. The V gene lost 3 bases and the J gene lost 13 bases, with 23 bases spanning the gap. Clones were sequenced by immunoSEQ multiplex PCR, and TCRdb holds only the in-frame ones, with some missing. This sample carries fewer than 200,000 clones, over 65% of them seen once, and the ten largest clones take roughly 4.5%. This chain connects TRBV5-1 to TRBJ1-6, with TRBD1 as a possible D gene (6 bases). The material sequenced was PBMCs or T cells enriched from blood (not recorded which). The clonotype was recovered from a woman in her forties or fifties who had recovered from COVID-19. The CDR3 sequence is CASSWSQGGVESPLHF. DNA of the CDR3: TGCGCCAGCAGCTGGTCACAGGGTGGAGTCGAGTCCCCCCTCCACTTT.